This T cell receptor beta chain was documented in a study of Ad26.COV2.S vaccination and SARS-CoV-2 variants. Details on this clone: Antigen specificity is unknown.

Clones were sequenced by immunoSEQ multiplex PCR, and TCRdb holds only the in-frame ones, with some missing. The sample holds 180,000 or so clones; around 88% are singletons and the top ten take 5% to 6.5%. Overall study findings and caveats: People given the vaccine had a wider spike-specific TCR breadth than placebo recipients did. The analyses of TCR breadth and depth may have understated the size of total T cell responses. Reported findings describe substantial breadth in spike-specific CD8+ and CD4+ T cell responses following vaccination.

This receptor was taken from a human donor who had recovered from COVID-19. The sample consisted of peripheral blood, taken after recovery from COVID-19.

The CDR3 loop is CASSLAVELNTEAFF. CDR3 DNA sequence: TGTGCCAGCAGCTTGGCGGTAGAATTGAACACTGAAGCTTTCTTT. The gene calls are TRBV5-4 and TRBJ1-1; D ambiguous. Germline-derived CDR1 and CDR2 are SGHNT and YYREEE (reference sequence). This CDR3 has 15 amino acids. Trimming took off 0 bases at V and 0 bases at J, with 9 bases between the two ends.